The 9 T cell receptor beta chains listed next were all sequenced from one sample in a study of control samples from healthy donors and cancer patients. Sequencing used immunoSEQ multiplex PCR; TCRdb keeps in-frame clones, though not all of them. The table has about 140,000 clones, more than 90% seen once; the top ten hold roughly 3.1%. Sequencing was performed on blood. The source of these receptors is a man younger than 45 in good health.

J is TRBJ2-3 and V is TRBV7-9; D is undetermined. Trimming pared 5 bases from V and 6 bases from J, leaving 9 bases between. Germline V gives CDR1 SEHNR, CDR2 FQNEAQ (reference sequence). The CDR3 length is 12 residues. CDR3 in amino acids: CASSPRWDTQYF. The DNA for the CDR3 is TGTGCCAGCAGCCCCCGGTGGGATACGCAGTATTTT.

The CDR3 DNA sequence: TGCGCCAGCAGCGCCCAACAGGGGATGAACACTGAAGCTTTCTTT. Translated: CASSAQQGMNTEAFF. The V gene is TRBV5-1, the J gene TRBJ1-1, with 7 positions matching TRBD1. V gave up 4 bases and J gave up 0 bases; unmatched junction bases: 6. The germline gives CDR1 SGHRS, CDR2 YFSETQ. This CDR3 has 15 amino acids.

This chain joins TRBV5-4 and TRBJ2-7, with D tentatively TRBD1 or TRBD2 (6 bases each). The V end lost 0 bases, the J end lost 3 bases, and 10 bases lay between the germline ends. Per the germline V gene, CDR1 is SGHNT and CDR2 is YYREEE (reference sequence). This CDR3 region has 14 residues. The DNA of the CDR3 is TGTGCCAGCAGCTTGGAGGGGGGAGTCTACGAGCAGTACTTC. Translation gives CASSLEGGVYEQYF.

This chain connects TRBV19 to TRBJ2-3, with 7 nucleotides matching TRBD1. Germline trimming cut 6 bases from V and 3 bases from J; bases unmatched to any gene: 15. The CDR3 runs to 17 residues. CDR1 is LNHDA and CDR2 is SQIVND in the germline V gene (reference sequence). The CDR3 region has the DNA TGTGCCAGTAGCTCGGAGATTGGGGACAGTTATACAGATACGCAGTATTTT. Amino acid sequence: CASSSEIGDSYTDTQYF.

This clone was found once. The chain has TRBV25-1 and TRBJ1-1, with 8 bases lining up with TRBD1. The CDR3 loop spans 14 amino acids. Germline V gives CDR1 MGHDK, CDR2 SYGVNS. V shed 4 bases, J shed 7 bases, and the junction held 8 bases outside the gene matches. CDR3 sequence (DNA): TGTGCCAGCAGTGGCCCGGGACAGGCCCTTGAAGCTTTCTTT. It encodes CASSGPGQALEAFF.

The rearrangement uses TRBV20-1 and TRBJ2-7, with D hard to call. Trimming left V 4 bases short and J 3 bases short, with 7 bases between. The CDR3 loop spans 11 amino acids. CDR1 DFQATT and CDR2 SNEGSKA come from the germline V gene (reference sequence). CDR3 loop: CSAKQFYEQYF. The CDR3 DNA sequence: TGCAGTGCTAAACAATTCTACGAGCAGTACTTC.

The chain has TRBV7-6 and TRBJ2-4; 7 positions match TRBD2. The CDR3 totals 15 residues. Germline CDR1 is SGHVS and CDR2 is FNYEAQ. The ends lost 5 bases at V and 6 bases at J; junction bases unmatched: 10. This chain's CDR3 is CASSHEWGGRNIQYF. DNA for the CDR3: TGTGCCAGCAGCCATGAATGGGGGGGACGAAACATTCAGTACTTC.

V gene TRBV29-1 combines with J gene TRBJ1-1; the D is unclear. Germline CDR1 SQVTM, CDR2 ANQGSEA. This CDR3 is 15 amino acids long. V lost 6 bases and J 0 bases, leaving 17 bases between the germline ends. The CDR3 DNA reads TGCAGCGTCGGGGAGGGAGGGCAGATGAACACTGAAGCTTTCTTT. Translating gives CSVGEGGQMNTEAFF.

The CDR3 DNA reads TGTGCCAGCAGCCAAGAATACCGGCCCTTAACCAAAAACATTCAGTACTTC. Protein sequence: CASSQEYRPLTKNIQYF. The V call is TRBV3-1 (or the pseudogene TRBV3-2), the J call TRBJ2-4; D gene ambiguous. This CDR3 spans 17 amino acids. V shed 0 bases and J shed 2 bases, with 14 bases lying between them. In germline, CDR1 is LGHDT, CDR2 YNNKEL (reference sequence).